The 27 T cell receptor beta chains listed next were all sequenced from one sample in a study of CD8 T cells in Susac syndrome. After extraction with the RNeasy kit, roughly 0.45 to 1 ug of the RNA was reverse transcribed using random hexamers. From the immunoSEQ multiplex PCR reads, TCRdb called clonotypes with MiXCR, one entry per CDR3 protein. The sample yields tens of thousands of distinct CDR3 sequences, 90% to 95% seen once. The source material was CD8+ T cells from PBMCs. Receptors originate from a human donor in good health.

The genes are TRBV12-3 or TRBV12-4 and TRBJ2-1; D gene unclear. Trimming pared 3 bases from V and 6 bases from J, leaving 15 bases between. The CDR3 is made up of 15 amino acids. The CDR3 coding sequence is TGTGCCAGCAGTTTTCTGGGCCAGCTAGTCAATGAGCAGTTCTTC. It translates to CASSFLGQLVNEQFF.

The chain links TRBV6-1 to TRBJ2-7; 7 bases fit TRBD2. Trimming removed 8 bases from V and 0 bases from J; junction bases left unmatched: 7. The germline V gene has CDR1 MNHNS and CDR2 SASEGT. The CDR3 is 14 residues long. CDR3 DNA sequence: TGTGCCAGCCGGGACTACCAAAGCTCCTACGAGCAGTACTTC. The encoded protein is CASRDYQSSYEQYF.

This chain joins TRBV7-6 and TRBJ2-7; TRBD1 matches at 7 bases. Germline values: CDR1 SGHVS, CDR2 FNYEAQ. V was pared by 0 bases and J by 1 base, with 0 bases of the junction left unmatched. The CDR3 length is 14 residues. CDR3 amino acids: CASSLATGSYEQYF. DNA of the CDR3: TGTGCCAGCAGCTTAGCGACAGGGTCCTACGAGCAGTACTTC.

The chain carries TRBV6-5 and TRBJ2-3, with 9 bases matching TRBD1. CDR1 MNHEY and CDR2 SVGAGI come from the germline V gene. With V trimmed by 5 bases and J by 3 bases, 0 bases remained unmatched. CDR3 size: 13 residues. CDR3 sequence reads: CASSGTGTDTQYF. The CDR3 DNA sequence: TGTGCCAGCAGTGGGACAGGGACAGATACGCAGTATTTT.

The J gene is TRBJ2-6, the V gene TRBV7-9; D call uncertain. From germline, CDR1 is SEHNR and CDR2 FQNEAQ (reference sequence). V lost 5 bases and J 0 bases, leaving 8 bases between the germline ends. This CDR3 has 15 amino acids. The chain's CDR3 is CASSHVISGANVLTF. The CDR3 nucleotides are TGTGCCAGCAGCCACGTGATCTCTGGGGCCAACGTCCTGACTTTC.

The chain is built from TRBV28 and TRBJ2-7; TRBD1 matches at 9 bases. The J segment lost 1 base and the V segment lost 4 bases, leaving 8 bases of the junction unmatched. CDR3 length: 16 amino acids. Germline CDR1 is MDHEN and CDR2 is SYDVKM. The chain's CDR3 is CASSSRQGEESYEQYF. In DNA, the CDR3 is TGTGCCAGCAGTTCTAGACAGGGGGAGGAATCCTACGAGCAGTACTTC.

This clonotype was recorded once. For the CDR3, the DNA is TGTGCCACCAGCAGAAGCCGGGACGAGGGCGAGCAGTACTTC. Encoded protein: CATSRSRDEGEQYF. The chain couples TRBV15 to TRBJ2-7, with D perhaps being TRBD1 or TRBD2 (5 bases each). Trimming removed 2 bases at V and 6 bases at J, with 14 bases between. Germline CDR1 and CDR2: LNHNV and YYDKDF (reference sequence). CDR3 length: 14 amino acids. Variable domain in full (rest from reference TRBV15 and TRBJ2-7): DAMVIQNPRYQVTQFGKPVTLSCSQTLNHNVMYWYQQKSSQAPKLLFHYYDKDFNNEADTPDNFQSRRPNTSFCFLDIRSPGLGDTAMYLCATSRSRDEGEQYFGPGTRLTVT.

The chain uses TRBV13 and TRBJ2-7; D unresolved. The CDR3 loop spans 13 amino acids. Trimming left V 5 bases short and J 4 bases short, with 12 bases between. Germline V lookup: CDR1 PRHDT, CDR2 FYEKMQ (reference sequence). The CDR3 region is CASSGPRRYEQYF. CDR3 coding DNA: TGTGCCAGCAGCGGCCCGAGGCGGTACGAGCAGTACTTC.

This clonotype was recorded a few times. The J gene is TRBJ2-7, the V gene TRBV6-1; tentative D call: TRBD1 (5 bases). V lost 2 bases and J lost 1, with 9 bases in between. The CDR3 totals 14 residues. The germline CDR1 and CDR2 sequences are MNHNS and SASEGT. The CDR3 region is CASSEMGRSYEQYF. Here the CDR3 DNA reads TGTGCCAGCAGTGAAATGGGGCGGTCCTACGAGCAGTACTTC.

The chain has TRBV27 and TRBJ2-6; unclear D gene. This CDR3 contains 19 residues. Germline values: CDR1 MNHEY, CDR2 SMNVEV (reference sequence). The V end was cut by 2 bases, the J end by 5 bases, with 22 bases between. Here the CDR3 reads CASSLTYPVARARANVLTF. The CDR3 DNA sequence: TGTGCCAGCAGTTTAACTTATCCGGTCGCACGGGCGAGGGCCAACGTCCTGACTTTC. The whole variable domain, filled in from reference TRBV27 and TRBJ2-6, reads EAQVTQNPRYLITVTGKKLTVTCSQNMNHEYMSWYRQDPGLGLRQIYYSMNVEVTDKGDVPEGYKVSRKEKRNFPLILESPSPNQTSLYFCASSLTYPVARARANVLTFGAGSRLTVL.

The chain couples TRBV30 to TRBJ2-1; unclear D gene. With 8 bases removed from V and 0 bases from J, the gap between germline ends came to 5 bases. The germline gives CDR1 GTSNPN, CDR2 SVGIG (reference sequence). The CDR3 totals 11 residues. This chain's CDR3 is CAGSSYNEQFF. DNA of the CDR3: TGTGCCGGCAGCTCCTACAATGAGCAGTTCTTC.

The chain couples TRBV20-1 to TRBJ2-1, with a tentative D call TRBD2 (5 bases). The germline V and J ends were trimmed by 6 bases and 0 bases, with 15 bases remaining between them. The CDR3 is made up of 15 amino acids. Germline V gene lookup returns CDR1 DFQATT and CDR2 SNEGSKA (reference sequence). This CDR3 is CSAPHSVLSYNEQFF. The CDR3 DNA follows: TGCAGTGCCCCACATAGCGTACTCTCCTACAATGAGCAGTTCTTC.

The chain carries TRBV5-4 and TRBJ2-4; D may match TRBD1 or TRBD2 (5 bases each). CDR1 and CDR2 from the germline V gene are SGHNT and YYREEE (reference sequence). CDR3 size: 17 residues. Trimming removed 4 bases at V and 0 bases at J, with 17 bases between. The CDR3: CASSARPGPLAKNIQYF. DNA of the CDR3: TGTGCCAGCAGCGCGCGACCGGGACCACTAGCCAAAAACATTCAGTACTTC.

The chain carries TRBV29-1 and TRBJ2-2; 10 positions agree with TRBD1. The germline V gene encodes CDR1 SQVTM and CDR2 ANQGSEA. V trimming: 3 bases; J trimming: 6 bases; junction bases outside the gene matches: 4. The CDR3 extends over 14 amino acids. Here the CDR3 reads CSVEGQGKAGELFF. DNA for the CDR3: TGCAGCGTTGAGGGACAGGGGAAGGCCGGGGAGCTGTTTTTT.

This chain links TRBV27 with TRBJ2-2; the match to TRBD2 covers 11 bases. The V gene's germline CDR1 is MNHEY and CDR2 SMNVEV (reference sequence). After removal of 6 bases from V and 7 bases from J, the junction contained 16 bases not matched to a gene. The CDR3 sequence is 18 residues long. The CDR3 reads CASSLEPGTSGRGGELFF. CDR3 nucleotides: TGTGCCAGCAGCCTCGAACCAGGGACTAGCGGCCGAGGCGGGGAGCTGTTTTTT.

This rearrangement joins TRBV29-1 to TRBJ1-2, with 10 bases lining up with TRBD1. Germline-derived CDR1 and CDR2 are SQVTM and ANQGSEA. The J segment lost 7 bases and the V segment lost 5 bases, leaving 7 bases of the junction unmatched. CDR3 length: 13 amino acids. The DNA for the CDR3 is TGCAGCGTTTATGGGACAGGGGACGGTGGCTACACCTTC. As protein: CSVYGTGDGGYTF.

This clonotype has only a few counts. DNA of the CDR3: TGCAGCTTCGTAGGACTAGCGGGAGGAGTGTCCTACGAGCAGTACTTC. Protein product: CSFVGLAGGVSYEQYF. The chain has TRBV29-1 and TRBJ2-7, with 14 bases fitting TRBD2. With V trimmed by 8 bases and J by 1 base, 10 bases remained unmatched. There are 16 residues in the CDR3. CDR1 is SQVTM, CDR2 ANQGSEA, per germline.

The V call is TRBV28, the J call TRBJ2-7, with no clear D. The CDR3 is 15 amino acids. Germline values: CDR1 MDHEN, CDR2 SYDVKM. Trimming removed 5 bases at V and 1 base at J, with 15 bases between. The CDR3 here is CASSNPRYGSYEQYF. CDR3 nucleotides: TGTGCCAGCAGTAATCCCCGGTACGGATCCTACGAGCAGTACTTC.

This rearrangement joins TRBV28 to TRBJ1-1; the D gene is possibly TRBD1 (5 bases). The germline V gene encodes CDR1 MDHEN and CDR2 SYDVKM. The CDR3 is 16 residues long. V lost 5 bases, J lost 4 bases, and 20 bases lay in between. CDR3 region: CASSHSDWMGRTEAFF. CDR3 nucleotides: TGTGCCAGCAGTCACTCGGACTGGATGGGGCGCACTGAAGCTTTCTTT.

The rearrangement links TRBV15 to TRBJ1-2; no reliable D call. This CDR3 is built from 14 residues. Per the germline V gene, CDR1 is LNHNV and CDR2 is YYDKDF (reference sequence). V gave up 0 bases and J gave up 9 bases, with 14 bases separating them. The CDR3 protein is CATSRERTGNRYTF. As DNA, the CDR3 is TGTGCCACCAGCAGAGAACGGACGGGGAATCGCTACACCTTC.

This rearrangement joins TRBV5-1 to TRBJ2-1; D might be TRBD1 or TRBD2, each matching 5 bases. Per the germline V gene, CDR1 is SGHRS and CDR2 is YFSETQ. V lost 0 bases and J lost 0, with 10 bases in between. The CDR3 runs to 16 residues. The CDR3 is CASSLDGGYSYNEQFF. The DNA of the CDR3 is TGCGCCAGCAGCTTGGATGGGGGATACTCCTACAATGAGCAGTTCTTC.

The chain couples TRBV6-2 or TRBV6-3 to TRBJ2-7; D not resolved. The CDR3 consists of 11 residues. V lost 0 bases to trimming and J lost 6 bases, with 3 bases between them. From germline, CDR1 is MNHEY and CDR2 SVGEGT. The CDR3 reads CASSYSSEQYF. DNA of the CDR3: TGTGCCAGCAGTTACTCGAGCGAGCAGTACTTC.

This chain uses TRBV27 with TRBJ2-3; the match to TRBD1 covers 9 bases. The V segment lost 8 bases and the J segment 6 bases; nucleotides outside the gene matches: 15. Per the germline V gene, CDR1 is MNHEY and CDR2 is SMNVEV (reference sequence). This CDR3 spans 16 amino acids. The CDR3 coding sequence is TGTGCCAGCTCTACACCCTGGACAGGGGATCGGGATACGCAGTATTTT. It codes for CASSTPWTGDRDTQYF.

The V and J genes are TRBV29-1 and TRBJ2-1; D is ambiguous. Germline V CDR1 and CDR2: SQVTM, ANQGSEA. V lost 5 bases and J 8 bases, leaving 10 bases between the germline ends. CDR3 length: 11 residues. As DNA, the CDR3 is TGCAGCGTTTCACGCCAGTATGAGCAGTTCTTC. Amino acids: CSVSRQYEQFF.

The chain is built from TRBV5-1 and TRBJ2-2; 7 nucleotides align to TRBD2. V gave up 0 bases and J gave up 4 bases; unmatched junction bases: 0. Per germline, CDR1 SGHRS and CDR2 YFSETQ. The CDR3 extends over 14 amino acids. The CDR3: CASSLASGTGELFF. Written as DNA, the CDR3 is TGCGCCAGCAGCTTGGCTAGCGGCACCGGGGAGCTGTTTTTT.

The rearrangement uses TRBV13 and TRBJ1-4; 10 bases align to TRBD1. Germline CDR1 and CDR2: PRHDT and FYEKMQ (reference sequence). This CDR3 has 17 residues. V dropped 4 bases and J dropped 2; count of bases not matched to a gene: 7. The CDR3 sequence is CASSSSGTGATNEKLFF. The CDR3 region has the DNA TGTGCCAGCAGCTCTTCCGGGACAGGGGCCACTAATGAAAAACTGTTTTTT.

This sequence joins TRBV12-3 or TRBV12-4 and TRBJ2-7; the D gene is possibly TRBD2 (5 bases). CDR3 length: 14 amino acids. The V end lost 7 bases, the J end lost 7 bases, and 20 bases lay between the germline ends. In nucleotides, the CDR3 is TGTGCCAGCAACTATCCAGGCCCTTCGGGGGAGCAGTACTTC. It codes for CASNYPGPSGEQYF.